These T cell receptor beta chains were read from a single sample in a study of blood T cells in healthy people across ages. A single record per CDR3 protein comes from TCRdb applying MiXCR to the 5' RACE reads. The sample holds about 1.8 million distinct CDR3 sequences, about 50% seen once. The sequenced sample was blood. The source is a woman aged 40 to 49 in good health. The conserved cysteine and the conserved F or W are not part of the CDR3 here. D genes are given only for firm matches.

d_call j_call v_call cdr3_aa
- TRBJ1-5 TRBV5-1 ASRPDDSYNQPQH
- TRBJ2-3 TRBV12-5 ASGLGSYGDTDTQY
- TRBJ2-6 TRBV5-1 ATRGEQTGANVLT
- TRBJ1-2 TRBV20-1 SATRGVGEYGYT
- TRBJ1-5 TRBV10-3 APGSGSNQPQH
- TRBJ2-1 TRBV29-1 SVGQGGNEQF
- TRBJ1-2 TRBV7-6 ASSLGFGVHGYT
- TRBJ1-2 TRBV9 ASSVVSSGAGYYGYT
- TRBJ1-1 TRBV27 ASSPGVFNTEAF
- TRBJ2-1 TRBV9 ASSVVWDNEQF
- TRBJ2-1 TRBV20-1 SALWGRAKF
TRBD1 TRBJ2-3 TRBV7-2 ASSRQGGLSTDTQY
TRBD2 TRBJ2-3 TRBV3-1 ASSNPGRGATDTQY
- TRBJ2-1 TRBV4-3 ASSQDWRGDERF
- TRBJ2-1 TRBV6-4 ASSDSIGPYNEQF
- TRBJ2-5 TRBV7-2 ASSSRPPNNEQY
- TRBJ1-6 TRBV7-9 ASSPDGEDSPLH
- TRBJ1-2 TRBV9 ASSSSGTYGYT
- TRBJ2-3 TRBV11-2 ASSRGQLTDTQY
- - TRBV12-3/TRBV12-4 ATVRARGETQY
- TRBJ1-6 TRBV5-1 ASSQNPGVNSPLH
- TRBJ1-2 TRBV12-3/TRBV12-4 AGTLFVGGIIANYGYT
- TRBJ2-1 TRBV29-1 STISGTINEQF
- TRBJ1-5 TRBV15 ATSRDRGSNQPQH
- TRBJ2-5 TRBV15 ATSTDRNSETQY
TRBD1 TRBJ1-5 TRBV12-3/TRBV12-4 ASSLETGSQPQH
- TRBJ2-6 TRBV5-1 ASGGGLSHSGANVLT
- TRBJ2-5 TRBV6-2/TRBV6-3 ASSYGGLKQETQY
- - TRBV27 AGVCDSHEQY
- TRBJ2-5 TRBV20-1 SADPGINSKETQY
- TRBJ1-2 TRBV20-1 SAPPQGPKGYT
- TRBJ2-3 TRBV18 ASSPSYRETDTQY
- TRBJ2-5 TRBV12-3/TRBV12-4 ASRQEGAQETQY
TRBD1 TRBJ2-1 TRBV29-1 SANGDRAINEQF
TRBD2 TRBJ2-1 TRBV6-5 ASSTVAGGVDEQF
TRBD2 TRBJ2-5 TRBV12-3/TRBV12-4 ASSLRLAGAPRYQETQY
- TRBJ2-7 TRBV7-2 ASSPATGSPQY
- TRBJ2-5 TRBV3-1 ASSQVVGGLQETQY
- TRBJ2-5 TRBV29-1 SVEPQGRIYNEQY
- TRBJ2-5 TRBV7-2 ASSLVTASEAQY
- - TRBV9 ASSYSDPGGGALETQY
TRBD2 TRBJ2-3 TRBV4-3 ASSQPSGVGYSTDTQY
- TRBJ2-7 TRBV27 ASSSGLLSSDYEQY
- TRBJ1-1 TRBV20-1 SLGNLMNTEAF
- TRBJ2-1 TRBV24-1 ATAQGGEQF
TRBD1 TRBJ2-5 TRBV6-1 ASSESQGAVETQY
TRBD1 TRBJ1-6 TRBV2 ASGPTGSGSPLH
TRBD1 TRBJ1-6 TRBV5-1 ASSGDRGTPPLH
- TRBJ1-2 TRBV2 ASRPEQGWNYGYT
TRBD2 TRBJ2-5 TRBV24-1 ATSGKGAGGQKETQY
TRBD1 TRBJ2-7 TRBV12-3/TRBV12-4 ASSLGGTAYNEQY
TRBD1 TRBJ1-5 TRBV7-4 ASSFRGRVSNQPQH
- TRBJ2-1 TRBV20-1 SARGLAPLPYNEQF
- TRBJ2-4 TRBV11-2 ASSPLGGGAGIQY
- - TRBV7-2 ASSWGRLSYNEQY
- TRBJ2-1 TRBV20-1 SAANAGNNEQF
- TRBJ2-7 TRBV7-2 ASSLWPNYEQY
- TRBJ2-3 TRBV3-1 ASSFREKRADTQY
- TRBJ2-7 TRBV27 ASSPLRPNEQY